This paragraph reports one T cell receptor beta chain. Its matching antigen is unknown. As defined, naive CD8 cells were CD45RO-negative and positively selected for CCR7, with terminally differentiated effector memory CD45RA+ cells excluded. The sample is drawn from a study of shared clonotypes between healthy human individuals. Investigators spread the genomic DNA of each subset evenly over several immunoSEQ plates. The repertoire was sequenced with immunoSEQ multiplex PCR; TCRdb's copy has only in-frame clones and lacks some. Among almost 700,000 clones listed, under 95% were seen once. Study results and caveats: Exclusively blood specimens were collected; tissue repertoires likely differ. Non-shared clonotypes had lower generation probabilities than clonotypes shared by all four sorted-subset donors. Memory subsets generally showed lower estimated richness than naive subsets.

The material sequenced was naive CD8+ T cells sorted from blood. This TCR derives from a young man in good health.

This chain's CDR3 is CASIAGVGDTQYF. The CDR3 DNA follows: TGTGCCAGCATAGCGGGAGTTGGGGATACGCAGTATTTT. V is TRBV10-3 and J is TRBJ2-3; 9 bases fit TRBD2. Trimming at V came to 10 bases and at J to 6 bases, leaving 8 bases not matched to a gene. The CDR3 loop spans 13 amino acids. CDR1 and CDR2 from the germline V gene are ENHRY and SYGVKD.